Detailed here is one T cell receptor (beta chain). Trimming removed 4 bases from V and 3 bases from J, with 9 bases in between. Germline V gene lookup returns CDR1 SGHTA and CDR2 FQGNSA. The CDR3 is 13 residues long. TCRdb keeps only in-frame clones here, not all; method: immunoSEQ multiplex PCR. The sample holds roughly 150,000 clones, approximately 86% seen once. This sample stems from a study of blood T cell repertoires in COVID-19. The sequenced material came from peripheral blood. The rearrangement links TRBV7-2 to TRBJ2-5; possible D gene TRBD2, 6 bases. The TCR was taken from a woman aged 80 or over with COVID-19, enrolled during active disease. For the CDR3, the DNA is TGTGCCAGCAGCTGGGACTCCAAAGAGACCCAGTACTTC. As protein: CASSWDSKETQYF.